A selection of T cell receptor beta chains follows, all from one sample in a study of cytotoxic CD8 clonotypes in ibrutinib-treated CLL. The method was immunoSEQ multiplex PCR; TCRdb's version includes in-frame clones alone and lacks a portion of them. Here the sample spans more than 200,000 clones, 70% being singletons. Source: PBMCs, taken after 24 months of ibrutinib treatment. The receptors originated from a human donor with chronic lymphocytic leukemia. Each CDR3 is given with its conserved first and last residue. The D gene is left open where the match is weak. Part of the rows lack a size; the others show once, few, many or a class for expanded clones.

-	TRBJ2-7	TRBV10-2	-	CASSESLGASSYEQYF	TGCGCCAGCAGTGAGTCGTTGGGAGCAAGCTCCTACGAGCAGTACTTC
-	TRBJ2-5	TRBV4-2	-	CASSQDVLETQYF	TGTGCCAGCAGCCAAGATGTGTTAGAGACCCAGTACTTC
-	TRBJ2-7	TRBV11-2	-	CASSLQANYEQYF	TGTGCCAGCAGCTTGCAGGCCAACTACGAGCAGTACTTC
few	TRBJ2-1	TRBV27	TRBD2	CASGGAYNEQFF	TGTGCCAGCGGGGGGGCCTACAATGAGCAGTTCTTC
-	TRBJ2-3	TRBV5-4	TRBD2	CASSLSRGLAGADTQYF	TGTGCCAGCAGCTTGTCAAGAGGACTAGCGGGAGCAGATACGCAGTATTTT
-	TRBJ2-1	TRBV1	-	CTSSQDVPRPGEQFF	TGCACCAGCAGCCAAGACGTACCTAGGCCTGGTGAGCAGTTCTTC
few	TRBJ2-5	TRBV11-3	TRBD2	CASSSWSAGNQETQYF	TGTGCCAGCAGCTCCTGGTCAGCGGGGAACCAAGAGACCCAGTACTTC
-	TRBJ1-1	TRBV11-3	-	CASSVSANTEAFF	TGTGCCAGCAGCGTAAGTGCGAACACTGAAGCTTTCTTT
-	TRBJ2-7	TRBV4-1	-	CASSQDSLDIGVYEQYF	TGCGCCAGCAGCCAAGATTCCTTGGACATTGGGGTCTACGAGCAGTACTTC
-	TRBJ2-7	TRBV2	-	CANTDGSSYEQYF	TGTGCCAATACGGACGGGAGCTCCTACGAGCAGTACTTC
-	TRBJ2-1	TRBV7-9	-	CASSLAQARDEQFF	TGTGCCAGCAGCTTAGCGCAAGCGCGGGATGAGCAGTTCTTC
-	TRBJ2-3	TRBV29-1	-	CFWGSWGYF	TGTTTCTGGGGATCTTGGGGGTATTTT
-	TRBJ1-5	TRBV7-9	TRBD1	CASGTEYSNQPQHF	TGTGCCAGCGGGACAGAATATAGCAATCAGCCCCAGCATTTT
-	TRBJ2-7	TRBV27	TRBD2	CASKRLGGSLYGEQYF	TGTGCCAGCAAACGATTGGGCGGGAGTCTTTATGGTGAGCAGTACTTC
few	TRBJ1-5	TRBV4-2	-	CASSQRGEGNQPQHF	TGTGCCAGCAGTCAGAGGGGGGAAGGCAATCAGCCCCAGCATTTT
few	TRBJ2-7	TRBV18	-	CASSPPGPDEQYF	TGTGCCAGCTCACCTCCCGGCCCTGACGAGCAGTACTTC
few	TRBJ2-1	TRBV4-3	TRBD1	CASSRDRSYNEQFF	TGCGCCAGCAGCCGGGACAGGTCTTACAATGAGCAGTTCTTC
-	TRBJ1-1	TRBV11-2	-	CASSLFANPPDEAFF	TGTGCCAGCAGCTTATTTGCCAACCCACCAGACGAAGCTTTCTTT
-	TRBJ2-7	TRBV11-3	-	CASSLVADYEQYF	TGTGCCAGCAGCTTAGTTGCGGATTACGAGCAGTACTTC
-	TRBJ1-2	TRBV11-2	-	CASSLVRDKTYGYTF	TGTGCCAGCAGCTTAGTCAGGGATAAGACCTATGGCTACACCTTC
few	TRBJ2-2	TRBV7-2	-	CASSSYSGTGELFF	TGTGCCAGCAGCTCTTACTCGGGTACCGGGGAGCTGTTTTTT
-	TRBJ2-7	TRBV4-3	TRBD1	CASSQDAGGKQYF	TGCGCCAGCAGCCAAGACGCAGGGGGCAAGCAGTACTTC
once	TRBJ2-7	TRBV2	-	CASSDRGRPYEQYF	TGTGCCAGCAGTGATCGGGGGAGGCCCTACGAGCAGTACTTC
-	TRBJ1-1	TRBV10-2	-	CASSRGTEAFF	TGCGCCAGCTCACGAGGGACTGAAGCTTTCTTT
-	TRBJ2-3	TRBV5-1	TRBD2	CASKGVLAGTDTQYF	TGCGCCAGCAAAGGGGTACTAGCGGGCACAGATACGCAGTATTTT
-	TRBJ2-3	TRBV5-1	TRBD2	CASSRRTSGSITDTQYF	TGCGCCAGCAGCCGACGGACTAGCGGGAGTATCACAGATACGCAGTATTTT
-	TRBJ2-1	TRBV19	TRBD2	CASSTTSGHNEQFF	TGTGCCAGTAGTACGACTAGCGGACACAATGAGCAGTTCTTC
-	TRBJ2-7	TRBV5-4	-	CASSSNALNPYEQYF	TGTGCCAGCAGTTCGAACGCTCTGAATCCCTACGAGCAGTACTTC
-	TRBJ2-1	TRBV4-2	-	CASSQLGEEFF	TGTGCCAGCAGCCAGTTAGGGGAGGAGTTCTTC
few	TRBJ2-1	TRBV9	TRBD2	CASSGDTSGRSNEQFF	TGTGCCAGCAGCGGAGACACTAGCGGGAGAAGCAATGAGCAGTTCTTC
-	TRBJ2-7	TRBV30	-	CAWSLHSYEQYF	TGTGCCTGGAGTCTTCACTCTTACGAGCAGTACTTC
few	TRBJ2-7	TRBV28	-	CAIGAPLEQYF	TGTGCCATCGGGGCCCCCCTGGAGCAGTACTTC
-	TRBJ2-1	TRBV5-1	-	CASTLIFQGGRTPNEQFF	TGCGCCAGCACTCTGATATTCCAGGGAGGCCGAACTCCCAATGAGCAGTTCTTC
few	TRBJ1-1	TRBV28	TRBD1	CASSSLGQGPTEAFF	TGTGCCAGCAGTTCACTAGGACAGGGGCCGACTGAAGCTTTCTTT
-	TRBJ2-7	TRBV29-1	-	CSGSTGTGYEQYF	TGCAGCGGTTCAACAGGGACGGGCTACGAGCAGTACTTC
-	TRBJ2-1	TRBV6-1	-	CASSEPRRSLKNNEQFF	TGTGCCAGCAGTGAACCCCGCCGGTCCTTAAAGAACAATGAGCAGTTCTTC
-	TRBJ1-3	TRBV25-1	-	CASSAAGDSGNTIYF	TGTGCCAGCAGTGCCGCCGGTGACAGCGGAAACACCATATATTTT
few	TRBJ2-7	TRBV5-4	TRBD2	CASSPGDGLAGYYEQYF	TGTGCCAGCAGCCCAGGGGACGGACTAGCGGGATACTACGAGCAGTACTTC
-	TRBJ1-2	TRBV7-8	-	CASSADRIRDGYTF	TGTGCCAGCAGCGCCGACCGCATCAGAGATGGCTACACCTTC
few	TRBJ1-5	TRBV7-9	-	CASSSDQTVHSQHF	TGTGCCAGCAGCTCGGACCAGACAGTCCATTCCCAGCATTTT
-	TRBJ1-5	TRBV27	TRBD1	CASSRRTGGGQPQHF	TGTGCCAGCAGTCGACGGACAGGGGGAGGTCAGCCCCAGCATTTT
-	TRBJ2-7	TRBV5-1	-	CASRRDSTTDYEQYF	TGCGCCAGCAGGAGAGACAGCACTACCGACTACGAGCAGTACTTC
-	TRBJ2-5	TRBV7-7	TRBD1	CASSLGQGTFQETQYF	TGTGCTAGCAGCCTAGGACAGGGGACCTTTCAAGAGACCCAGTACTTC
-	TRBJ2-7	TRBV27	-	CASSSSNDEQYF	TGTGCCAGCAGTTCCTCGAACGACGAGCAGTACTTC
-	TRBJ2-2	TRBV18	-	CASSAVTGELFF	TGTGCCAGCTCAGCGGTAACCGGGGAGCTGTTTTTT
-	TRBJ2-2	TRBV11-2	-	CASSFLENGELFF	TGTGCCAGCAGCTTTTTGGAAAACGGGGAGCTGTTTTTT
-	TRBJ2-3	TRBV27	TRBD2	CASSEGGTVGTDTQYF	TGTGCCAGCAGTGAGGGAGGGACCGTCGGCACAGATACGCAGTATTTT
-	TRBJ1-3	TRBV6-1	TRBD1	CASSGTGGGNTIYF	TGTGCCAGCAGTGGGACAGGGGGAGGAAACACCATATATTTT
-	TRBJ1-2	TRBV18	-	CASSRDYGYTF	TGTGCCAGCTCACGGGACTATGGCTACACCTTC